This TCR beta chain was recovered during a study of T cell repertoires in cytomegalovirus infection. Findings of the study overall: HLA-C-restricted, CMV-specific TCR beta clonotypes were dominant ex vivo.

TCRdb processed the reads anew with MiXCR; each CDR3 protein has one entry. This sample carries some 600,000 distinct CDR3 sequences, approximately 24% of them seen once, and the ten largest clones take 6.5% to 10%. The CDR3 is made up of 12 amino acids. Trimming took 8 bases from V and 10 from J, leaving 17 bases between them. Germline assignment: CDR1 SEHNR and CDR2 FQNEAQ (reference sequence). This clonotype was counted ten times or more. Its antigen is not known. The sequencing sample was made of CD8+ T cells from PBMCs. The clonotype originates from a human donor in good health (CMV status not recorded). Some clones in this sample may be carry-over from other donors' samples. The chain combines TRBV7-9 with TRBJ1-2, with D tentatively TRBD1 (5 bases). CDR3 amino acids: CASYRRGADYTF. The CDR3 DNA is TGTGCCAGCTACCGGAGAGGGGCCGACTACACCTTC.